The sequence of this TCR beta chain was determined in a study of siplizumab effects on memory and regulatory T cells. The CDR3 has 15 amino acids. Germline values: CDR1 SGHNT, CDR2 YENEEA. The V segment lost 1 base and the J segment 9 bases; nucleotides outside the gene matches: 6. Profiled with immunoSEQ multiplex PCR; TCRdb holds only in-frame clones, not every one. The repertoire holds 70,000 or so clones, with roughly nine tenths as singletons. A note on this clone: Antigen: not known.

The study's findings and limits: There appeared to be greater diversity in naive T cells than in memory cells, and naive T cells seemed major contributors to the alloresponse.

The chain joins TRBV11-3 to TRBJ2-1, with 10 bases that match TRBD2. Material: CD8+ T cells sorted from blood. This sequence originates from a human donor in good health. For the CDR3, the DNA is TGTGCCAGCAGCTTAGCTCTAGCGGGAGTTTCTGAGCAGTTCTTC. This encodes CASSLALAGVSEQFF.